The next 18 T cell receptor beta chains were all read from a single sample in a study of blood T cell repertoires in COVID-19. Here immunoSEQ multiplex PCR was the method, and the copy in TCRdb shows in-frame clones only, minus some. The sample gives a few hundred thousand clones, around 86% of which show up once; under 9% is in the top ten. The sample comprised peripheral blood. These receptors were taken from a woman in her 70s with active or convalescent COVID-19.

The V call is TRBV25-1, the J call TRBJ2-3; 9 nucleotides align to TRBD2. CDR1 is MGHDK and CDR2 is SYGVNS in the germline V gene. CDR3 size: 16 residues. The V gene end was trimmed by 1 base and the J gene end by 4 bases; junction bases not matched to a gene: 6. The chain's CDR3 is CASSEFSGGLSDTQYF. CDR3 bases: TGTGCCAGCAGTGAATTCAGCGGGGGGCTCTCAGATACGCAGTATTTT.

For the CDR3, the DNA is TGCAGCGTTAGGTCAGCGGACAGGGTTGTCACTGAAGCTTTCTTT. Translated: CSVRSADRVVTEAFF. This sequence joins TRBV29-1 and TRBJ1-1, with 8 bases matching TRBD1. V was clipped by 5 bases and J by 4 bases; unmatched bases: 12. CDR3 size: 15 residues. In germline, CDR1 is SQVTM, CDR2 ANQGSEA.

This chain connects TRBV18 to TRBJ2-1, with D possibly being TRBD1 (5 bases). V was trimmed by 4 bases and J by 5 bases, leaving 9 bases between them. CDR3 length: 13 amino acids. Germline CDR1 and CDR2: KGHSH and LQKENI. This CDR3 is CASSRRGDNEQFF. CDR3 nucleotides: TGTGCCAGCTCACGAAGGGGCGACAATGAGCAGTTCTTC.

The CDR3 region has the DNA TGTGCCAGCAGCCTCGAGGGCTCCCGGCAGTACTTC. Residues: CASSLEGSRQYF. J is TRBJ2-7 and V is TRBV4-2; tentative D call: TRBD2 (5 bases). The CDR3 is made up of 12 amino acids. The germline gives CDR1 LGHNA, CDR2 YNFKEQ. The ends were cut back, 4 bases at V and 9 bases at J, with 13 bases in the middle.

The genes are TRBV6-1 and TRBJ2-2, with D tentatively TRBD1 (5 bases). There are 15 residues in the CDR3. The V and J ends lost 2 bases and 4 bases respectively, with 11 bases between them. In germline, CDR1 is MNHNS, CDR2 SASEGT. CDR3 region: CASSEPRVVTGELFF. The CDR3 DNA reads as TGTGCCAGCAGTGAACCCAGGGTAGTCACCGGGGAGCTGTTTTTT.

This rearrangement joins TRBV24-1 to TRBJ1-5; 10 bases are shared with TRBD1. The CDR3 consists of 17 residues. The V gene end was trimmed by 4 bases and the J gene end by 3 bases; junction bases not matched to a gene: 8. Germline-derived CDR1 and CDR2 are KGHDR and SFDVKD. The CDR3 DNA is TGTGCCACCAGTGACCGAAGACAGGGGGCCGTCAATCAGCCCCAGCATTTT. Its translation: CATSDRRQGAVNQPQHF.

J is TRBJ2-1 and V is TRBV7-2; D is unclear. The CDR3 is 18 residues long. Between the trimmed V and J ends, which lost 2 bases and 3 bases, there was a span of 20 bases. Germline V gene sequence: CDR1 SGHTA, CDR2 FQGNSA. The CDR3 region is CASSLRHGYSLLYNEQFF. The CDR3 DNA reads TGTGCCAGCAGCTTAAGACATGGATATTCCCTGCTCTACAATGAGCAGTTCTTC.

The chain has TRBV18 and TRBJ2-5, with 9 nucleotides matching TRBD1. CDR1 KGHSH and CDR2 LQKENI come from the germline V gene. The CDR3 has 16 residues. The V gene end was trimmed by 2 bases and the J gene end by 6 bases; junction bases not matched to a gene: 10. CDR3 in DNA: TGTGCCAGCTCACCAGCAAGAACAGGGGGCGTGAAGACCCAGTACTTC. Amino acids: CASSPARTGGVKTQYF.

The V gene is TRBV5-6, the J gene TRBJ1-3; 10 bases line up with TRBD1. The CDR3 runs to 16 residues. Germline trimming cut 3 bases from V and 3 bases from J; bases unmatched to any gene: 6. Germline CDR1 and CDR2: SGHDT and YYEEEE. This CDR3 reads CASSYGGTGVGNTIYF. The DNA for the CDR3 is TGTGCCAGCAGCTACGGAGGGACAGGGGTTGGAAACACCATATATTTT.

The chain employs TRBV6-2 or TRBV6-3 and TRBJ1-2; tentative D call: TRBD1 (6 bases). The CDR3 contains 12 residues. CDR1 is MNHEY and CDR2 is SVGEGT in the germline V gene. V was trimmed by 2 bases and J by 7 bases, leaving 8 bases between them. CDR3 in amino acids: CASSYHRAGYTF. In DNA, the CDR3 is TGTGCCAGCAGTTACCACAGGGCTGGCTACACCTTC.

CDR3 protein: CASSYLEGSYEQYF. In nucleotides, the CDR3 is TGTGCCAGCAGTTACCTGGAGGGGTCCTACGAGCAGTACTTC. V usage is TRBV6-6 and J usage is TRBJ2-7; perhaps TRBD2 as D (6 bases). V lost 2 bases, J lost 1 base, and 9 bases lay in between. This CDR3 region has 14 residues. CDR1 and CDR2 from the germline V gene are MNHNY and SVGAGI (reference sequence).

The CDR3 reads CASSLGDYSNQPQHF. The CDR3 DNA follows: TGTGCCAGCAGCTTAGGAGATTATAGCAATCAGCCCCAGCATTTT. The V gene is TRBV7-8, the J gene TRBJ1-5, with D unresolved. CDR3 size: 15 residues. Trimming removed 1 base from V and 0 bases from J, with 7 bases in between. CDR1 SGHVS and CDR2 FQNEAQ come from the germline V gene. The variable domain in full, completed from reference TRBV7-8 and TRBJ1-5, reads GAGVSQSPRYKVAKRGQDVALRCDPISGHVSLFWYQQALGQGPEFLTYFQNEAQLDKSGLPSDRFFAERPEGSVSTLKIQRTQQEDSAVYLCASSLGDYSNQPQHFGDGTRLSIL.

The V call is TRBV6-5, the J call TRBJ1-5; maybe TRBD1 (6 bases). This CDR3 is 14 amino acids long. V was pared by 4 bases and J by 6 bases, with 13 bases between. Germline CDR1 and CDR2: MNHEY and SVGAGI. The CDR3 loop reads CASSSRGGRQPQHF. CDR3 nucleotide sequence: TGTGCCAGCAGTTCCCGGGGGGGGCGTCAGCCCCAGCATTTT.

V and J are TRBV11-2 and TRBJ1-1; D remains unclear. V lost 5 bases and J lost 0, with 7 bases in between. CDR3 length equals 13 residues. CDR1 SGHAT and CDR2 FQNNGV come from the germline V gene. The CDR3 reads CASSPQLNTEAFF. Here the CDR3 DNA reads TGTGCCAGCAGCCCACAGTTGAACACTGAAGCTTTCTTT.

The gene calls are TRBV14 and TRBJ1-2; D unresolved. Trimming took off 1 base at V and 8 bases at J, with 14 bases between the two ends. Germline CDR1 and CDR2: SGHDN and FVKESK. The CDR3 extends over 14 amino acids. CDR3 amino acids: CASSQARLRGGYTF. The CDR3 bases are TGTGCCAGCAGCCAAGCCCGCCTAAGAGGCGGCTACACCTTC.

The CDR3, as DNA: TGTGCCAGCAGTTGGGGCAGCACGACCATATATTTT. This codes for CASSWGSTTIYF. This chain joins TRBV12-3 or TRBV12-4 and TRBJ1-3; a weak D match, TRBD1 (5 bases). This CDR3 has 12 amino acids. Trimming left V 4 bases short and J 10 bases short, with 11 bases between.

V is TRBV5-4 and J is TRBJ1-3, with 7 bases aligning to TRBD1. Germline trimming cut 4 bases from V and 2 bases from J; bases unmatched to any gene: 3. The germline V gene encodes CDR1 SGHNT and CDR2 YYREEE (reference sequence). There are 14 residues in the CDR3. CDR3 residues: CASSPGTAGNTIYF. The DNA for the CDR3 is TGTGCCAGCAGCCCCGGGACAGCTGGAAACACCATATATTTT.

This chain connects TRBV6-5 to TRBJ1-5, with D perhaps TRBD1 (6 bases). The CDR3 contains 15 residues. V was clipped by 6 bases and J by 3 bases, with 15 bases between them. Germline values: CDR1 MNHEY, CDR2 SVGAGI. CDR3 in amino acids: CASSLQGDTNQPQHF. DNA for the CDR3: TGTGCCAGCAGCCTACAGGGCGATACCAATCAGCCCCAGCATTTT.